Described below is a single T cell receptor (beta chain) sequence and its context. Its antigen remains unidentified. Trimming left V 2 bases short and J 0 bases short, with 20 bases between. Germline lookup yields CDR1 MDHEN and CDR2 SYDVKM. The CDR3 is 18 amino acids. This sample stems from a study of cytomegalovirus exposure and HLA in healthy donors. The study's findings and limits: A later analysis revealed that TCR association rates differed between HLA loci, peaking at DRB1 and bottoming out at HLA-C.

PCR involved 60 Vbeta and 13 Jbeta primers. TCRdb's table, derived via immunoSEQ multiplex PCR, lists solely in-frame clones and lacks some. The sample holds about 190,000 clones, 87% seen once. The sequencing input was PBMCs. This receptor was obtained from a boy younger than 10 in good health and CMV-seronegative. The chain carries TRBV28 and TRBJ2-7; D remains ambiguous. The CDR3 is CASSLKADVVPGSYEQYF. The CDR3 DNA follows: TGTGCCAGCAGTTTAAAGGCGGATGTGGTCCCCGGCTCCTACGAGCAGTACTTC.